Listed below are T cell receptor beta chains from one sample, sequenced in a study of naive and memory T cell subsets. TCRdb re-called the 5' RACE reads with MiXCR, one entry per CDR3 protein. The sample holds 58,000 or so distinct CDR3 sequences, roughly 7.5% seen once. The receptors stem from a female donor in good health. The CDR3 runs from the conserved cysteine through the conserved F or W. Only some rows state a clone size, as once, few, many or a class for expanded clones.

few TRBV6-5 CASRAFGNTEAFF
few TRBV27 CASRPTGTSYQPQHF
many TRBV5-1 CASSLGLSRTSEQYF
many TRBV12-3/TRBV12-4 CASSLMENTEAFF
few TRBV12-3/TRBV12-4 CASSDQRNQPQHF
- TRBV12-3/TRBV12-4 CASMLGGQGPGYTF
many TRBV6-5 CASSGPGAGPNEKLFF
- TRBV7-2 CASSFWGREQYF
few TRBV20-1 CSARSVTTYEQYF
- TRBV18 CASSPPGGQTNNEQFF
- TRBV18 CASSPRDRVAYGYTF
many TRBV12-3/TRBV12-4 CASSFGGTNEKLFF
- TRBV2 CASSEGKGYNEKLFF
many TRBV4-1 CASSQDGQLNQPQHF
few TRBV6-5 CASSPTLRGAYGYTF
few TRBV10-3 CAIRGTEDSPLHF
many TRBV20-1 CSARDSQGYNEKLFF
many TRBV7-9 CASSLARGQYF
many TRBV11-2 CASSLARTGGNTEAFF
many TRBV20-1 CSARDSGYTEAFF
many TRBV7-9 CASSSYGGFNTGELFF
many TRBV20-1 CSAGDNQPQHF
many TRBV20-1 CSARAGFGGLFF
few TRBV7-6 CASSLFQGKNYEQYF
few TRBV9 CASSVEGSPLHF
many TRBV7-9 CASSFYIDRVMNTEAFF
- TRBV7-6 CASGQTGVAETQYF
many TRBV19 CASSYFGATRYEQYF
few TRBV4-1 CASSLYGNEQFF
few TRBV6-5 CASSYFGTGPNQPQHF
many TRBV12-3/TRBV12-4 CASITSGADTEAFF
few TRBV7-9 CASSSGLGVNEQFF
many TRBV6-1 CASSEVGEGEAFF
- TRBV5-6 CASSFGGGRGTDTQYF
few TRBV3-1 CASSPTAGTNYGYTF
- TRBV2 CASSASGVIWEQYF
- TRBV5-1 CASSLAGQGGPALNEKLFF
many TRBV29-1 CSVAGAGARQPQHF
many TRBV12-3/TRBV12-4 CASKWGLDEKLFF
- TRBV6-5 CASSGDREVFYEQYF